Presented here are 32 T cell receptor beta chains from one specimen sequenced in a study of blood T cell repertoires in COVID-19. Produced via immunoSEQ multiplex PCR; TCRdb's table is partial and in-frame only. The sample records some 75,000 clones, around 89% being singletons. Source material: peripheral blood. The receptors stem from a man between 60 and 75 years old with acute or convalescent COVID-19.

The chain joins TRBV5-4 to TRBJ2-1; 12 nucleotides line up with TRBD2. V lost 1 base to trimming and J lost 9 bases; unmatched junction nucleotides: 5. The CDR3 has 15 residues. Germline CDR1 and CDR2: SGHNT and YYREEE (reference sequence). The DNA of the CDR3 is TGTGCCAGCAGCTTGTTGGTGACTAGCGGGAGTGAGCAGTTCTTC. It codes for CASSLLVTSGSEQFF.

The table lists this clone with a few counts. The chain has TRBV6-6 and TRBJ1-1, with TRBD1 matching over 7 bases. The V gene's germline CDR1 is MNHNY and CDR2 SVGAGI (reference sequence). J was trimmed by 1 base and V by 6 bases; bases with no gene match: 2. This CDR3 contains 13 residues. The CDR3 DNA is TGTGCCAGCAGAAGACAGGGGAACACTGAAGCTTTCTTT. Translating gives CASRRQGNTEAFF.

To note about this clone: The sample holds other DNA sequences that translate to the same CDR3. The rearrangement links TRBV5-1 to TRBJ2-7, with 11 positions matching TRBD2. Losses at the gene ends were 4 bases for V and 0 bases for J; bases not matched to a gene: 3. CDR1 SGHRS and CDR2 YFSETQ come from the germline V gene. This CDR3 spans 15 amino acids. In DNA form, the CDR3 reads TGCGCCAGCAGCCCTACTAGCGGGAGCTCCTACGAGCAGTACTTC. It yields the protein CASSPTSGSSYEQYF.

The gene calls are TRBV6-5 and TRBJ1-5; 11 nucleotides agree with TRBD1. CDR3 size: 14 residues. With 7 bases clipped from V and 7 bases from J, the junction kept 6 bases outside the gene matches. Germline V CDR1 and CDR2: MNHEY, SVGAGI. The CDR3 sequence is CASKLGQGGQPQHF. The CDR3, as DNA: TGTGCCAGCAAACTGGGACAGGGGGGGCAGCCCCAGCATTTT.

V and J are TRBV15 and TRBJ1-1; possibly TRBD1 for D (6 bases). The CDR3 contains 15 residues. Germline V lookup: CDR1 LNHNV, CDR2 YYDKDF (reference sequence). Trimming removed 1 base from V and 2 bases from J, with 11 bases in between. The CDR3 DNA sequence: TGTGCCACCAGCAGAGCAGGGGTTTACAACACTGAAGCTTTCTTT. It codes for CATSRAGVYNTEAFF.

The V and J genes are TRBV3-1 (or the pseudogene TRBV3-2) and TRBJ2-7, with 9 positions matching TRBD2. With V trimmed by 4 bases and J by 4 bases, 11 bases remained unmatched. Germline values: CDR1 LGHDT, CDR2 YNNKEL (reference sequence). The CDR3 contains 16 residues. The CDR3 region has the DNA TGTGCCAGCAGCCGACGTTTAGCGGGGGTATCTTACGAGCAGTACTTC. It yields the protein CASSRRLAGVSYEQYF.

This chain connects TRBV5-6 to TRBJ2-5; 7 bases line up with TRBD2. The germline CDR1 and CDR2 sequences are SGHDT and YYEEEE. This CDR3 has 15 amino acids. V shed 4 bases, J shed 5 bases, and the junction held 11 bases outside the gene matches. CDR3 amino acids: CASSTLSGLKETQYF. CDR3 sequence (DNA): TGTGCCAGCAGCACCCTATCGGGACTAAAGGAGACCCAGTACTTC. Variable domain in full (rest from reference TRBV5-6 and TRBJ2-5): DAGVTQSPTHLIKTRGQQVTLRCSPKSGHDTVSWYQQALGQGPQFIFQYYEEEERQRGNFPDRFSGHQFPNYSSELNVNALLLGDSALYLCASSTLSGLKETQYFGPGTRLLVL.

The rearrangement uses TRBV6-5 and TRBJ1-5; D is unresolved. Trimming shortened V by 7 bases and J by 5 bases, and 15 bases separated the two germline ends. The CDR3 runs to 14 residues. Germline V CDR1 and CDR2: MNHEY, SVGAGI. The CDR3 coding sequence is TGTGCCAGCATAAGCCCAGGCCGGTATCAGCCCCAGCATTTT. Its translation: CASISPGRYQPQHF.

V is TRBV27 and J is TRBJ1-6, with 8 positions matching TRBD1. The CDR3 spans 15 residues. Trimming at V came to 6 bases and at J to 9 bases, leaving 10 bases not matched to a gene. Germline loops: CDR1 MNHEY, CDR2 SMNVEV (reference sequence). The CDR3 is CASREATGGGSPLHF. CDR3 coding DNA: TGTGCCAGCAGAGAAGCAACAGGGGGTGGTTCACCCCTCCACTTT.

The CDR3 sequence is CARSSETGTGGLNNEQFF. In DNA, the CDR3 is TGTGCCAGGTCTTCTGAGACGGGGACAGGGGGTCTTAACAATGAGCAGTTCTTC. The V call is TRBV25-1, the J call TRBJ2-1; TRBD1 aligns across 11 bases. Unmatched junction bases numbered 18, after V lost 9 bases and J lost 5 bases. The CDR3 extends over 18 amino acids. Germline V gives CDR1 MGHDK, CDR2 SYGVNS. The variable domain in full, with the rest retrieved from reference TRBV25-1 and TRBJ2-1, is EADIYQTPRYLVIGTGKKITLECSQTMGHDKMYWYQQDPGMELHLIHYSYGVNSTEKGDLSSESTVSRIRTEHFPLTLESARPSHTSQYLCARSSETGTGGLNNEQFFGPGTRLTVL.

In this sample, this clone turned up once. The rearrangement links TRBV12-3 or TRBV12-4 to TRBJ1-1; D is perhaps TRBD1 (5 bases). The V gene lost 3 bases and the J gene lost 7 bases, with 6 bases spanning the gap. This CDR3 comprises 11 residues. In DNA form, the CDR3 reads TGTGCCAGCAGTTTGGGGGGTGAAGCTTTCTTT. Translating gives CASSLGGEAFF.

The DNA for the CDR3 is TGTGCCAGCAGCCAAGGACTAGCAGGAGTAGATACGCAGTATTTT. This codes for CASSQGLAGVDTQYF. V and J are TRBV3-1 (or the pseudogene TRBV3-2) and TRBJ2-3, with TRBD2 identical over 7 bases. Germline assignment: CDR1 LGHDT and CDR2 YNNKEL (reference sequence). The CDR3 covers 15 residues. J lost 5 bases, V lost 1 base, and 6 bases had no gene match.

CDR3 nucleotide sequence: TGCGCCAGCAGTGAGAAACAGGGTTTTTCCTACGAGCAGTACTTC. This gives the protein CASSEKQGFSYEQYF. The gene calls are TRBV10-1 and TRBJ2-7; a weak D match, TRBD1 (6 bases). V lost 2 bases and J lost 1, with 12 bases in between. Germline V lookup: CDR1 WNHNN, CDR2 SYGVQD (reference sequence). This CDR3 region has 15 residues.

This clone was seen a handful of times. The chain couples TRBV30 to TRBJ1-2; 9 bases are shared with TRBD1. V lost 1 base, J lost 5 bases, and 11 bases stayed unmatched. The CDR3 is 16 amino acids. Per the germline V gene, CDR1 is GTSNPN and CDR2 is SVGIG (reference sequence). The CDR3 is CAWSGDRDRDSYGYTF. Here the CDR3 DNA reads TGTGCCTGGAGTGGGGACCGGGACAGGGACTCGTATGGCTACACCTTC.

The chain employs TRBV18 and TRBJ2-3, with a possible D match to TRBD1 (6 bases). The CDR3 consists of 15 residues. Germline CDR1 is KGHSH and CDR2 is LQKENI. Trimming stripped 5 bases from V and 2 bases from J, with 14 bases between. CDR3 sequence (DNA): TGTGCCAGCTCATCTCAGGGGAGAAACACAGATACGCAGTATTTT. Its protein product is CASSSQGRNTDTQYF.

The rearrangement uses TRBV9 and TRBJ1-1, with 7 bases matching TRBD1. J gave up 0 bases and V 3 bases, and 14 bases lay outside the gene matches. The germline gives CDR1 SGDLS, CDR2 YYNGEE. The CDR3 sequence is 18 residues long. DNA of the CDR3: TGTGCCAGCAGCGGAGGGGGGCAGGGGGTTAAGATGAACACTGAAGCTTTCTTT. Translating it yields CASSGGGQGVKMNTEAFF. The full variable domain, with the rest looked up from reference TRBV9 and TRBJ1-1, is DSGVTQTPKHLITATGQRVTLRCSPRSGDLSVYWYQQSLDQGLQFLIQYYNGEERAKGNILERFSAQQFPDLHSELNLSSLELGDSALYFCASSGGGQGVKMNTEAFFGQGTRLTVV.

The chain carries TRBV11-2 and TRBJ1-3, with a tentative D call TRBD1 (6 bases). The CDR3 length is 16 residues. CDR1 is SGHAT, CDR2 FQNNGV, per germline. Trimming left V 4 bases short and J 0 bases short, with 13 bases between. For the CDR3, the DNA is TGTGCCAGCAGCTCGGTCGGGACATACTCTGGAAACACCATATATTTT. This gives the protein CASSSVGTYSGNTIYF. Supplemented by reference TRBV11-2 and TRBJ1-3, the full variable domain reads EAGVAQSPRYKIIEKRQSVAFWCNPISGHATLYWYQQILGQGPKLLIQFQNNGVVDDSQLPKDRFSAERLKGVDSTLKIQPAKLEDSAVYLCASSSVGTYSGNTIYFGEGSWLTVV.

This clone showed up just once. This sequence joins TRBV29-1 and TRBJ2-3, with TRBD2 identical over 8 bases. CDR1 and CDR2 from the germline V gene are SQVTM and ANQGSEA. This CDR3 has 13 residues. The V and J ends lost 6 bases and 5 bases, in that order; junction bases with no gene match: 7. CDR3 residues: CSVSSGSRDTQYF. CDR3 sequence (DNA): TGCAGCGTCTCCAGCGGGAGTCGAGATACGCAGTATTTT.

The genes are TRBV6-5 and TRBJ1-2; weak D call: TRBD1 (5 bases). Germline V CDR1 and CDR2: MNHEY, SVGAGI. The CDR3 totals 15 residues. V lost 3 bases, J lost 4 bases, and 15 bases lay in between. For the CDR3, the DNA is TGTGCCAGCAGTTATAGGGCCAGGGAGGGCTATGGCTACACCTTC. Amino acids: CASSYRAREGYGYTF.

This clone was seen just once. The chain's CDR3 is CASSSFGQGFSYNEQFF. CDR3 DNA sequence: TGTGCCAGCAGTAGCTTTGGTCAGGGATTCTCCTACAATGAGCAGTTCTTC. V is TRBV2 and J is TRBJ2-1, with D tentatively TRBD1 (5 bases). The CDR3 has 17 amino acids. The V gene's germline CDR1 is SNHLY and CDR2 FYNNEI. Trimming left V 5 bases short and J 0 bases short, with 17 bases between.

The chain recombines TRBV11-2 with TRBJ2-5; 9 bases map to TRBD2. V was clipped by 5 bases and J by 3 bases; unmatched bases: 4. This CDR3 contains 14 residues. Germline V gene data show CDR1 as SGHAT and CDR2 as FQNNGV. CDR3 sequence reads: CASSRQRGEETQYF. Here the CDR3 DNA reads TGTGCCAGCAGCCGGCAGCGGGGGGAAGAGACCCAGTACTTC.

The CDR3 region has the DNA TGTGCTAGTGGTCCGGGACTGGGGAGGTCAGCAGTTAATGAAAAACTGTTTTTT. It encodes CASGPGLGRSAVNEKLFF. This chain uses TRBV12-5 with TRBJ1-4; tentative D call: TRBD1 (5 bases). Germline CDR1 reads LGHNT; CDR2 reads FRNRAP. CDR3 length: 18 residues. Trimming shortened V by 5 bases and J by 4 bases, and 23 bases separated the two germline ends.

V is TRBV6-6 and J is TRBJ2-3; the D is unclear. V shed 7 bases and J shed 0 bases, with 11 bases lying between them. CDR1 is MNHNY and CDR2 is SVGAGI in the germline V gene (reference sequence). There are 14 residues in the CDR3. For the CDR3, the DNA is TGTGCCAGCAAACAGCACGGTAGCACAGATACGCAGTATTTT. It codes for CASKQHGSTDTQYF.

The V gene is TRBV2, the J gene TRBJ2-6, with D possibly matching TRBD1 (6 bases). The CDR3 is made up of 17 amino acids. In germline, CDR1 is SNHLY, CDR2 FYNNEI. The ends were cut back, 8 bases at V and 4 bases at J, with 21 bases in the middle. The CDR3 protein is CASRRTAFSGGANVLTF. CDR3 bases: TGTGCCAGCCGGAGGACAGCCTTTTCGGGAGGGGCCAACGTCCTGACTTTC.

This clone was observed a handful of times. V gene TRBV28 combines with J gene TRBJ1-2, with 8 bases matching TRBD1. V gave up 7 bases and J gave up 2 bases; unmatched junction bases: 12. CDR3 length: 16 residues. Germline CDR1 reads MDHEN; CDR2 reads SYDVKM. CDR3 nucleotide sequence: TGTGCCAGCACCTTTAGAGTCTGGACAGGGAACTATGGCTACACCTTC. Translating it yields CASTFRVWTGNYGYTF.

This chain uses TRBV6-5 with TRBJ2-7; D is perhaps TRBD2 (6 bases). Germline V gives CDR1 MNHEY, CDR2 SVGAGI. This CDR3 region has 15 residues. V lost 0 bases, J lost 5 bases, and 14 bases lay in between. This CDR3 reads CASSYSPGRSNEQYF. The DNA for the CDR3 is TGTGCCAGCAGTTACTCTCCAGGGAGGTCCAACGAGCAGTACTTC.

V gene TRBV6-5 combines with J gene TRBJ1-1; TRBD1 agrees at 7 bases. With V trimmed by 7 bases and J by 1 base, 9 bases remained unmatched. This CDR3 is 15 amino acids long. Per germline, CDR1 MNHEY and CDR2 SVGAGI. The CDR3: CASTKQGMGNTEAFF. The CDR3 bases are TGTGCCAGCACGAAACAGGGGATGGGGAACACTGAAGCTTTCTTT.

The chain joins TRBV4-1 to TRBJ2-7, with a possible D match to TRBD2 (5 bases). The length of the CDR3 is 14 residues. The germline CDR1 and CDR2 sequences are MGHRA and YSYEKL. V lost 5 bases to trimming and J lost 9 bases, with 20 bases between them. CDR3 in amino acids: CASSSEGFPLGQYF. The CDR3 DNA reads TGCGCCAGCAGCTCCGAGGGCTTCCCTCTCGGGCAGTACTTC.

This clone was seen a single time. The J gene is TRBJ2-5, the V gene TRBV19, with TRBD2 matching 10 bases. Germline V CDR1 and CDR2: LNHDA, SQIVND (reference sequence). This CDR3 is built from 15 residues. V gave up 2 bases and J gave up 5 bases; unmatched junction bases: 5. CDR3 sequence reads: CASSISRAGGETQYF. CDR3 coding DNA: TGTGCCAGTAGTATATCCCGAGCGGGAGGGGAGACCCAGTACTTC.

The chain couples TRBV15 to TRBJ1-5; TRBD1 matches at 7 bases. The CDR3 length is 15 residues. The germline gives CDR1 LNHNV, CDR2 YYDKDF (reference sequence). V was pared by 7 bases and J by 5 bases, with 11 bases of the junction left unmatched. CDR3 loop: CATTRGRTGYQPQHF. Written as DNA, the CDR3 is TGTGCCACCACTAGAGGCAGGACAGGATATCAGCCCCAGCATTTT.

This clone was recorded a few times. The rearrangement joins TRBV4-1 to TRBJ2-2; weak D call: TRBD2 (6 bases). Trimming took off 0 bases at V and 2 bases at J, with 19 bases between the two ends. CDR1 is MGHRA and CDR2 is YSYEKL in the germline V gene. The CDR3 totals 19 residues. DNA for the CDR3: TGCGCCAGCAGCCAAGAAGCGGGCCGGAGGTATTCAAACACCGGGGAGCTGTTTTTT. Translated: CASSQEAGRRYSNTGELFF.

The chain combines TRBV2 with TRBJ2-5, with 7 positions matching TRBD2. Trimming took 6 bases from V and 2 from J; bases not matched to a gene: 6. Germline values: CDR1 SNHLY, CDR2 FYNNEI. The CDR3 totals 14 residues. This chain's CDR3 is CASRESGLQETQYF. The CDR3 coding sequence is TGTGCCAGCAGGGAATCGGGACTACAAGAGACCCAGTACTTC.